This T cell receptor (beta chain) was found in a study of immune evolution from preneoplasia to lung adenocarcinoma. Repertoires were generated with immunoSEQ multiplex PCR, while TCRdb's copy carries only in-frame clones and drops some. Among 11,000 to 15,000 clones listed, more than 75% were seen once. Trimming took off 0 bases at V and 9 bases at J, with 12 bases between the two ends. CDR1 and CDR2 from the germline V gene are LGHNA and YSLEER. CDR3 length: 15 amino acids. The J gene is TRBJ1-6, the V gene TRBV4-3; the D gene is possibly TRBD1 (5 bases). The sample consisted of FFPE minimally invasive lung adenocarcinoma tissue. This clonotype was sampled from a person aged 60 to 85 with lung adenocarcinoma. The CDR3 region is CASSQDGGIASPLHF. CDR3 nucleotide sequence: TGCGCCAGCAGCCAAGATGGGGGAATAGCTTCACCCCTCCACTTT.